Listed below are T cell receptor beta chains from one sample, sequenced in a study of T cells in localized non-small cell lung cancer. The protocol was immunoSEQ multiplex PCR, while the TCRdb copy is restricted to in-frame clones and leaves out a portion. The data contain approximately 1,800 clones, over 25% of them singletons. The sequencing here drew on lung tumor tissue, taken before any cancer treatment. These receptors were obtained from an older female donor with stage I squamous cell lung carcinoma. Both conserved end residues are part of each CDR3. The order of the fields is clone size, D gene, V gene, J gene, CDR3 DNA, CDR3 protein. The D gene is left open where the match is weak. Clone size is shown for a subset of rows, as once, few, many or a class of expanded clone.

clone size: large; D gene: .; V gene: TRBV9; J gene: TRBJ2-2; CDR3 DNA: TGTGCCAGCAGCGTCGGTTCGGGGGTCCCCTCCGGGGAGCTGTTTTTT; CDR3 protein: CASSVGSGVPSGELFF
clone size: .; D gene: .; V gene: TRBV30; J gene: TRBJ2-7; CDR3 DNA: TGTGCCTGGAGGGCGGGTATCTCGGGGCAGTACTTC; CDR3 protein: CAWRAGISGQYF
clone size: .; D gene: .; V gene: TRBV30; J gene: TRBJ2-1; CDR3 DNA: TGTGCCTGGACCAGGTCCTACAATGAGCAGTTCTTC; CDR3 protein: CAWTRSYNEQFF
clone size: few; D gene: .; V gene: TRBV9; J gene: TRBJ1-2; CDR3 DNA: TGTGCCAGCAGCGTCGGGACTTCACACTATGGCTACACCTTC; CDR3 protein: CASSVGTSHYGYTF
clone size: .; D gene: TRBD1; V gene: TRBV18; J gene: TRBJ2-3; CDR3 DNA: TGTGCCAGCTCAACTGGACAGGGGGGCACAGATACGCAGTATTTT; CDR3 protein: CASSTGQGGTDTQYF
clone size: .; D gene: TRBD2; V gene: TRBV30; J gene: TRBJ2-3; CDR3 DNA: TGTGCCTGGAGGACTAGCGGGAGCCTACGCACAGATACGCAGTATTTT; CDR3 protein: CAWRTSGSLRTDTQYF
clone size: .; D gene: .; V gene: TRBV12-5; J gene: TRBJ2-3; CDR3 DNA: TGTGCTAGTGGTAGAAGCAGAGGGGATACGCAGTATTTT; CDR3 protein: CASGRSRGDTQYF
clone size: .; D gene: .; V gene: TRBV9; J gene: TRBJ2-5; CDR3 DNA: TGTGCCAGCAGCGTAGGAGGTCGGCACGGGGAGACCCAGTACTTC; CDR3 protein: CASSVGGRHGETQYF
clone size: once; D gene: .; V gene: TRBV29-1; J gene: TRBJ1-5; CDR3 DNA: TGCAGCGTGTGGTCCCGCAATCAGCCCCAGCATTTT; CDR3 protein: CSVWSRNQPQHF
clone size: .; D gene: .; V gene: TRBV29-1; J gene: TRBJ2-1; CDR3 DNA: TGCAGCGTTGAAGTATGGGACTCCTCCTACAATGAGCAGTTCTTC; CDR3 protein: CSVEVWDSSYNEQFF
clone size: few; D gene: .; V gene: TRBV9; J gene: TRBJ1-1; CDR3 DNA: TGTGCCAGCAGCGACCCCGTGGTGGTGGGGGTCCTGAACACTGAAGCTTTCTTT; CDR3 protein: CASSDPVVVGVLNTEAFF
clone size: few; D gene: .; V gene: TRBV6-8; J gene: TRBJ2-3; CDR3 DNA: TGTGCCAGCAGCCCACGGGGGAGCGGGCCAAATACGCAGTATTTT; CDR3 protein: CASSPRGSGPNTQYF
clone size: few; D gene: .; V gene: TRBV11-3; J gene: TRBJ2-1; CDR3 DNA: TGTGCCAGCAGCTTATCGAGACGAACGGGCCCCTGGAATGAGCAGTTCTTC; CDR3 protein: CASSLSRRTGPWNEQFF
clone size: .; D gene: .; V gene: TRBV11-3; J gene: TRBJ1-3; CDR3 DNA: TGTGCCAGCAGCTTGGCCCCGGGTTGGGACACCATATATTTT; CDR3 protein: CASSLAPGWDTIYF
clone size: .; D gene: TRBD1; V gene: TRBV28; J gene: TRBJ2-1; CDR3 DNA: TGTGCCAGCAGTTCCGTTGAGGACAGGGGAGAGGGAAATGAGCAGTTCTTC; CDR3 protein: CASSSVEDRGEGNEQFF
clone size: few; D gene: TRBD2; V gene: TRBV11-3; J gene: TRBJ2-7; CDR3 DNA: TGTGCCAGCAGCCAAACTAGCGGGAGTTACGAGCAGTACTTC; CDR3 protein: CASSQTSGSYEQYF
clone size: .; D gene: TRBD1; V gene: TRBV11-3; J gene: TRBJ1-2; CDR3 DNA: TGTGCCAGCAGCTCTGACAGGGGGCGGGATGGCTACACCTTC; CDR3 protein: CASSSDRGRDGYTF
clone size: .; D gene: .; V gene: TRBV19; J gene: TRBJ2-1; CDR3 DNA: TGTGCCAGTAGTATATTGATGGACGACAATGAGCAGTTCTTC; CDR3 protein: CASSILMDDNEQFF
clone size: few; D gene: .; V gene: TRBV11-3; J gene: TRBJ2-2; CDR3 DNA: TGTGCCAGCAGCCTCCGGGACCATCGGACCGGGGAGCTGTTTTTT; CDR3 protein: CASSLRDHRTGELFF
clone size: .; D gene: .; V gene: TRBV9; J gene: TRBJ2-6; CDR3 DNA: TGTGCCAGCAGCAGGGCCCCCCGCTCTGGGGCCAACGTCCTGACTTTC; CDR3 protein: CASSRAPRSGANVLTF
clone size: few; D gene: TRBD1; V gene: TRBV6-8; J gene: TRBJ1-2; CDR3 DNA: TGTGCCAGCAGTTCCCAGGACAGGGGGAACGATGGCTACACCTTC; CDR3 protein: CASSSQDRGNDGYTF
clone size: .; D gene: .; V gene: TRBV28; J gene: TRBJ2-5; CDR3 DNA: TGTGCCAGCAGTTTGGTCACTCGGGCCCAAGAGACCCAGTACTTC; CDR3 protein: CASSLVTRAQETQYF
clone size: few; D gene: .; V gene: TRBV9; J gene: TRBJ2-7; CDR3 DNA: TGTGCCAGCAGGGGCCTGGACGGTGCGTGGTACTTC; CDR3 protein: CASRGLDGAWYF
clone size: .; D gene: .; V gene: TRBV19; J gene: TRBJ2-1; CDR3 DNA: TGTGCCAGTATTGGGAGCGATCTTAGCTCCTACAATGAGCAGTTCTTC; CDR3 protein: CASIGSDLSSYNEQFF
clone size: .; D gene: TRBD1; V gene: TRBV19; J gene: TRBJ1-5; CDR3 DNA: TGTGCCAGTATCGGGGGACAGCGACCGTATAGCAATCAGCCCCAGCATTTT; CDR3 protein: CASIGGQRPYSNQPQHF
clone size: .; D gene: .; V gene: TRBV19; J gene: TRBJ2-1; CDR3 DNA: TGTGCCAGTAGGGCAGGCAATGAGCAGTTCTTC; CDR3 protein: CASRAGNEQFF
clone size: few; D gene: .; V gene: TRBV11-3; J gene: TRBJ1-1; CDR3 DNA: TGTGCCAGCAGCTCAAGCCCCGCAGGGGTCACTGAAGCTTTCTTT; CDR3 protein: CASSSSPAGVTEAFF
clone size: medium-sized; D gene: TRBD2; V gene: TRBV11-3; J gene: TRBJ2-7; CDR3 DNA: TGTGCCAGCAGCTGGGGGACTAGCGTCTACGAGCAGTACTTC; CDR3 protein: CASSWGTSVYEQYF
clone size: .; D gene: .; V gene: TRBV11-3; J gene: TRBJ2-7; CDR3 DNA: TGTGCCAGCAGCCCCCTTTTGGTGGCCTACGAGCAGTACTTC; CDR3 protein: CASSPLLVAYEQYF
clone size: few; D gene: TRBD2; V gene: TRBV15; J gene: TRBJ2-3; CDR3 DNA: TGTGCCACCAGCCTGAGGCCCAGCGGGAGTCCCTCTCCCCTCACAGATACGCAGTATTTT; CDR3 protein: CATSLRPSGSPSPLTDTQYF
clone size: few; D gene: .; V gene: TRBV11-3; J gene: TRBJ1-3; CDR3 DNA: TGTGCCAGCAGCTTAAGCCAACAATGGGGTGCTGGAAACACCATATATTTT; CDR3 protein: CASSLSQQWGAGNTIYF
clone size: .; D gene: TRBD2; V gene: TRBV15; J gene: TRBJ2-1; CDR3 DNA: TGTGCCACCAGCAGAGATTCGGGGACTAGCGGTTACAATGAGCAGTTCTTC; CDR3 protein: CATSRDSGTSGYNEQFF
clone size: .; D gene: .; V gene: TRBV29-1; J gene: TRBJ1-4; CDR3 DNA: TGCAGCGTTATTACAGCGGCAACTAATGAAAAACTGTTTTTT; CDR3 protein: CSVITAATNEKLFF
clone size: few; D gene: .; V gene: TRBV19; J gene: TRBJ1-1; CDR3 DNA: TGTGCCAGTAGTAGGGAGGGCTACACTGAAGCTTTCTTT; CDR3 protein: CASSREGYTEAFF
clone size: large; D gene: TRBD2; V gene: TRBV6-8; J gene: TRBJ2-5; CDR3 DNA: TGTGCCAGCAGTGGAGGGATTGGGGGGGGCCAAGAGACCCAGTACTTC; CDR3 protein: CASSGGIGGGQETQYF
clone size: .; D gene: .; V gene: TRBV4-1; J gene: TRBJ2-2; CDR3 DNA: TGCGCTAGCAGCCAAGTTCGGCAGGTGAACACCGGGGAGCTGTTTTTT; CDR3 protein: CASSQVRQVNTGELFF
clone size: few; D gene: .; V gene: TRBV6-7; J gene: TRBJ1-1; CDR3 DNA: TGTGCCAGCAGGATGACGGATAACACTGAAGCTTTCTTT; CDR3 protein: CASRMTDNTEAFF
clone size: .; D gene: .; V gene: TRBV28; J gene: TRBJ1-2; CDR3 DNA: TGTGCCAGCAGCCGGACAATACAGGGAGGCGTATATGGCTACACCTTC; CDR3 protein: CASSRTIQGGVYGYTF
clone size: few; D gene: .; V gene: TRBV11-3; J gene: TRBJ2-7; CDR3 DNA: TGTGCCAGCAGCTTATCCCGCCGCGGGGCCTACGAGCAGTACTTC; CDR3 protein: CASSLSRRGAYEQYF
clone size: medium-sized; D gene: .; V gene: TRBV11-3; J gene: TRBJ2-5; CDR3 DNA: TGTGCCAGCAGCTTGTTCTCGCGCGGGAAGTACCAAGAGACCCAGTACTTC; CDR3 protein: CASSLFSRGKYQETQYF
clone size: few; D gene: .; V gene: TRBV11-3; J gene: TRBJ2-6; CDR3 DNA: TGTGCCAGCAGCACCTCCGGGACACAGCTCTCTGGGGCCAACGTCCTGACTTTC; CDR3 protein: CASSTSGTQLSGANVLTF
clone size: few; D gene: .; V gene: TRBV9; J gene: TRBJ2-2; CDR3 DNA: TGTGCCAGCATCTCCGGAGGGCAGGGGACCGGGGAGCTGTTTTTT; CDR3 protein: CASISGGQGTGELFF
clone size: .; D gene: .; V gene: TRBV6-8; J gene: TRBJ2-3; CDR3 DNA: TGTGCCAGCAGTGCGACCGGGCTCACAGATACGCAGTATTTT; CDR3 protein: CASSATGLTDTQYF
clone size: .; D gene: .; V gene: TRBV2; J gene: TRBJ2-3; CDR3 DNA: TGTGCCAGCAGCGTAGAAGGACTGGATACGCAGTATTTT; CDR3 protein: CASSVEGLDTQYF
clone size: few; D gene: TRBD2; V gene: TRBV6-8; J gene: TRBJ2-2; CDR3 DNA: TGTGCCAGCACTGCTGACGGCGGGGGACACACCGGGGAGCTGTTTTTT; CDR3 protein: CASTADGGGHTGELFF
clone size: few; D gene: .; V gene: TRBV6-8; J gene: TRBJ1-1; CDR3 DNA: TGTGCCAGCAGTCTCCGGGGGGAGAACACTGAAGCTTTCTTT; CDR3 protein: CASSLRGENTEAFF
clone size: medium-sized; D gene: TRBD1; V gene: TRBV5-8; J gene: TRBJ1-1; CDR3 DNA: TGTGCTAGCAGCTTGGACAGGGATACTGAAGCTTTCTTT; CDR3 protein: CASSLDRDTEAFF
clone size: large; D gene: .; V gene: TRBV15; J gene: TRBJ1-2; CDR3 DNA: TGTGCCACCAGCAGAGACCGGACAGCTAACTATGGCTACACCTTC; CDR3 protein: CATSRDRTANYGYTF
clone size: once; D gene: TRBD1; V gene: TRBV19; J gene: TRBJ2-5; CDR3 DNA: TGTGCCAGTAGTAGATCCGGGACAGCTAAAGAGACCCAATACTTC; CDR3 protein: CASSRSGTAKETQYF
clone size: .; D gene: TRBD2; V gene: TRBV11-3; J gene: TRBJ2-2; CDR3 DNA: TGTGCCAGCAGCCGCGGGACTATTATCAACACCGGGGAGCTGTTTTTT; CDR3 protein: CASSRGTIINTGELFF
clone size: .; D gene: .; V gene: TRBV18; J gene: TRBJ1-3; CDR3 DNA: TGTGCCAGCTTAAACCCAGGGTTCGGAAACACCATATATTTT; CDR3 protein: CASLNPGFGNTIYF
clone size: .; D gene: .; V gene: TRBV2; J gene: TRBJ2-2; CDR3 DNA: TGTGCCAGCAGTGACCCGGGGAACACCGGGGAGCTGTTTTTT; CDR3 protein: CASSDPGNTGELFF
clone size: .; D gene: .; V gene: TRBV19; J gene: TRBJ2-5; CDR3 DNA: TGTGCCAGTAGGGGCAACCAAGAGACCCAGTACTTC; CDR3 protein: CASRGNQETQYF
clone size: .; D gene: .; V gene: TRBV6-8; J gene: TRBJ2-3; CDR3 DNA: TGTGCCATCAGTGTCGGGGGCACAGATACGCAGTATTTT; CDR3 protein: CAISVGGTDTQYF
clone size: few; D gene: .; V gene: TRBV9; J gene: TRBJ1-1; CDR3 DNA: TGTGCCAGCAGCGTAGTACTGAACACTGAAGCTTTCTTT; CDR3 protein: CASSVVLNTEAFF